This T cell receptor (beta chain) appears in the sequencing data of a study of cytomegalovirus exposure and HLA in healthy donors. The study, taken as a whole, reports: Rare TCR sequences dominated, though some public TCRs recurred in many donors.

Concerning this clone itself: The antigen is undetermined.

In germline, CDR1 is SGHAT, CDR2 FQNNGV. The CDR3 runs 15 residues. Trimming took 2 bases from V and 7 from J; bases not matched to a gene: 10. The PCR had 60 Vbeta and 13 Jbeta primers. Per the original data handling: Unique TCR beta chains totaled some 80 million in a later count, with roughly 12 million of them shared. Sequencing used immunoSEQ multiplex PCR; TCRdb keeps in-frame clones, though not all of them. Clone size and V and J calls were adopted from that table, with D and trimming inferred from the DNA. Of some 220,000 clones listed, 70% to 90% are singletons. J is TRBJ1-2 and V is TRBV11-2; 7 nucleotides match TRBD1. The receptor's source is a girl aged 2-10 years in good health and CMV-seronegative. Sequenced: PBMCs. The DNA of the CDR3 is TGTGCCAGCAGCTTAAGGGTCGAGGGGGCTGGTGGCTACACCTTC. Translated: CASSLRVEGAGGYTF.